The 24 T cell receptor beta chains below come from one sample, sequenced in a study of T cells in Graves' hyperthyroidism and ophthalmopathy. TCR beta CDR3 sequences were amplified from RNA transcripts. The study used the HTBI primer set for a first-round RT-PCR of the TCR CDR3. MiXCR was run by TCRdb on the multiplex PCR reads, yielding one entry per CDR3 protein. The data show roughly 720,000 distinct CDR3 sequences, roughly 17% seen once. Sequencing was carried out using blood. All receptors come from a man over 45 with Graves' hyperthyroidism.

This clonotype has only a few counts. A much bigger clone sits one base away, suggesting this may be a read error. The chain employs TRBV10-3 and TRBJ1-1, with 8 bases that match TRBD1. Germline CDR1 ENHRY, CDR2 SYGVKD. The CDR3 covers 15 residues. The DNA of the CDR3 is TGTGCCAACAGTGAGTCGGACAGGGTAGGCACTGAAGCTTTCTTT. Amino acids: CANSESDRVGTEAFF.

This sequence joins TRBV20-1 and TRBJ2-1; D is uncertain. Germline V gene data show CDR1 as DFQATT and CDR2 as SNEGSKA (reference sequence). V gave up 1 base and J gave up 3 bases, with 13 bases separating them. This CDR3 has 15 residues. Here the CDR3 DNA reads TGCAGTGCTAGAGGGTACTATACCGACTACAATGAGCAGTTCTTC. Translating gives CSARGYYTDYNEQFF.

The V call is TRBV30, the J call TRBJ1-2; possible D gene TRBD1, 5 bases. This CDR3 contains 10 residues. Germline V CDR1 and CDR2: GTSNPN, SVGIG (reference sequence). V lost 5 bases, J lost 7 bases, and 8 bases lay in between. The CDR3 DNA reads TGTGCCTGGGGGGGTAGTGGCTACACCTTC. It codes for CAWGGSGYTF.

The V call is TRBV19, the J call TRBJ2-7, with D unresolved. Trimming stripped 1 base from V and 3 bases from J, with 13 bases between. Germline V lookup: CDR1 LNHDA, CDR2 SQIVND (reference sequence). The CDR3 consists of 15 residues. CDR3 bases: TGTGCCAGTAGTATAGCTGCGGCAGGCAGCTACGAGCAGTACTTC. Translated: CASSIAAAGSYEQYF.

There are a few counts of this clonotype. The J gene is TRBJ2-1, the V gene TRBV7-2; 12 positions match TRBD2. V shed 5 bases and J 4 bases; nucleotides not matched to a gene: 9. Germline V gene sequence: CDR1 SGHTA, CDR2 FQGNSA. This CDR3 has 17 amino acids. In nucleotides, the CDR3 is TGTGCCAGCAGCCCCCGGACTAGCGGGGTGGGGTACAATGAGCAGTTCTTC. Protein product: CASSPRTSGVGYNEQFF.

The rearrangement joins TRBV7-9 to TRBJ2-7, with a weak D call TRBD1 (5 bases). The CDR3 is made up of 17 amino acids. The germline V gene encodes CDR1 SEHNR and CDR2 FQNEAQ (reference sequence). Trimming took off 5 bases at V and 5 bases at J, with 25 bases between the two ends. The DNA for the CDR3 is TGTGCCAGCAGCCCCGCCCGTTTGGGTGGGGCCCGCGACGAGCAGTACTTC. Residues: CASSPARLGGARDEQYF.

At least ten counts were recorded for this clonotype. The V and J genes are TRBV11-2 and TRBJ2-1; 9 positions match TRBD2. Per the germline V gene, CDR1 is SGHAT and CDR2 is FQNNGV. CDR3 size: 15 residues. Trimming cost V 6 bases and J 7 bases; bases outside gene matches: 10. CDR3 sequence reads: CASSVGLAGQNEQFF. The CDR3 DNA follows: TGTGCCAGCAGTGTAGGCCTAGCGGGACAGAATGAGCAGTTCTTC.

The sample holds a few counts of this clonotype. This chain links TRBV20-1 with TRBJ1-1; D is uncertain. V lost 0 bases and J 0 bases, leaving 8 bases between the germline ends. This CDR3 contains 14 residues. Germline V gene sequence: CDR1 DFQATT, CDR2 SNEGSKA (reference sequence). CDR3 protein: CSARDPFVNTEAFF. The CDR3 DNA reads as TGCAGTGCTAGAGACCCGTTTGTGAACACTGAAGCTTTCTTT.

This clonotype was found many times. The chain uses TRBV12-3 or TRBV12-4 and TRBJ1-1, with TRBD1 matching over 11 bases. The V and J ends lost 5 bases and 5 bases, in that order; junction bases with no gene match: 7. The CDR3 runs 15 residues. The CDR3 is CASSTGQGASTEAFF. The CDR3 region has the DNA TGTGCCAGCAGTACCGGACAGGGGGCTAGTACTGAAGCTTTCTTT.

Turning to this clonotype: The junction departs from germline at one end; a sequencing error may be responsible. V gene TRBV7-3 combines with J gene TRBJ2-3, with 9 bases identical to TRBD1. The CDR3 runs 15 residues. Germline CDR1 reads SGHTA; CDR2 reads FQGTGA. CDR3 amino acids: CASSVTGTGTDTQYF. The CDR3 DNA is TGTGCCAGCAGCGTAACCGGGACAGGGACAGATACGCAGTATTTT.

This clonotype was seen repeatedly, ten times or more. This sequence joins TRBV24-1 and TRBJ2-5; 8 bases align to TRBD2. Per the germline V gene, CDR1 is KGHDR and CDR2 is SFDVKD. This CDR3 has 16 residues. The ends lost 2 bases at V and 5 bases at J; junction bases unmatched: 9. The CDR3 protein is CATSDSQAGAGETQYF. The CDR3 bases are TGTGCCACCAGTGATTCCCAAGCGGGAGCTGGGGAGACCCAGTACTTC.

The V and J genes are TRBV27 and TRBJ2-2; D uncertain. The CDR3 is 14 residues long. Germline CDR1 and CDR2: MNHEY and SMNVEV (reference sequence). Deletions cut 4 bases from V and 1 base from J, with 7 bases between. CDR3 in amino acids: CASSSVENTGELFF. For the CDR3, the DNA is TGTGCCAGCAGTTCTGTGGAGAACACCGGGGAGCTGTTTTTT.

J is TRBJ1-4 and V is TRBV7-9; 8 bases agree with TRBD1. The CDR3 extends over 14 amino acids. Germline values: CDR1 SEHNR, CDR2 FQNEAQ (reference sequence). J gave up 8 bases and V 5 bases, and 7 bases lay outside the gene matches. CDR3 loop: CASSNQGAGEKLFF. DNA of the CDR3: TGTGCCAGCAGCAATCAGGGGGCAGGGGAAAAACTGTTTTTT. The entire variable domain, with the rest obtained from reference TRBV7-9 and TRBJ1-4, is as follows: DTGVSQNPRHKITKRGQNVTFRCDPISEHNRLYWYRQTLGQGPEFLTYFQNEAQLEKSRLLSDRFSAERPKGSFSTLEIQRTEQGDSAMYLCASSNQGAGEKLFFGSGTQLSVL.

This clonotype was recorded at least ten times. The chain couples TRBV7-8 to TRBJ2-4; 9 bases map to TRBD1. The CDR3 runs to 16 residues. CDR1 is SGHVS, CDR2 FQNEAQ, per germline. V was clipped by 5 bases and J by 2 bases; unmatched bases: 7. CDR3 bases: TGTGCCAGCAGCGGCTGGACAGGGGCTACCAAAAACATTCAGTACTTC. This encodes CASSGWTGATKNIQYF. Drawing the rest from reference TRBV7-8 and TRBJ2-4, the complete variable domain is GAGVSQSPRYKVAKRGQDVALRCDPISGHVSLFWYQQALGQGPEFLTYFQNEAQLDKSGLPSDRFFAERPEGSVSTLKIQRTQQEDSAVYLCASSGWTGATKNIQYFGAGTRLSVL.

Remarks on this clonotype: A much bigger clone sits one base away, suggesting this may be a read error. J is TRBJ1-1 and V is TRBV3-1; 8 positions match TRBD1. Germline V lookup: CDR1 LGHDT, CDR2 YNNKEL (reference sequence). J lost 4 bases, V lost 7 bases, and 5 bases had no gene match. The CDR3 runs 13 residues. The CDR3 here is CASIHRGVTEAFF. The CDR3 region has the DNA TGTGCCAGCATCCACAGGGGGGTCACTGAAGCTTTCTTT.

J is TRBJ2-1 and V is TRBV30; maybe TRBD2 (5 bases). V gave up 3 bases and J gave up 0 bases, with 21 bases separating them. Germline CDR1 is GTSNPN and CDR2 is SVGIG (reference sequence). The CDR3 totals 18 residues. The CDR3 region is CAWRAGIPFGRSYNEQFF. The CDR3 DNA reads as TGTGCCTGGAGGGCCGGGATTCCTTTCGGGCGCTCCTACAATGAGCAGTTCTTC. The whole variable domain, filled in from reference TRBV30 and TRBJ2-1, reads SQTIHQWPATLVQPVGSPLSLECTVEGTSNPNLYWYRQAAGRGLQLLFYSVGIGQISSEVPQNLSASRPQDRQFILSSKKLLLSDSGFYLCAWRAGIPFGRSYNEQFFGPGTRLTVL.

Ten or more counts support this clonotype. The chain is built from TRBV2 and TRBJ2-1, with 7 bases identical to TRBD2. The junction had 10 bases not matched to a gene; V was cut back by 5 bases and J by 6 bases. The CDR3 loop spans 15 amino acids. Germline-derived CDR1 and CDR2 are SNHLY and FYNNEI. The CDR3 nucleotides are TGTGCCAGCAGTACGCTACGCGGGAGTATCAATGAGCAGTTCTTC. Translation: CASSTLRGSINEQFF. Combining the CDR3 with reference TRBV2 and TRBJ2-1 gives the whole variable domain EPEVTQTPSHQVTQMGQEVILRCVPISNHLYFYWYRQILGQKVEFLVSFYNNEISEKSEIFDDQFSVERPDGSNFTLKIRSTKLEDSAMYFCASSTLRGSINEQFFGPGTRLTVL.

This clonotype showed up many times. This CDR3 is CASSGIWDEQYF. Here the CDR3 DNA reads TGTGCCAGCAGTGGGATCTGGGACGAGCAGTACTTC. The V gene is TRBV28, the J gene TRBJ2-7; D gene uncertain. CDR3 length equals 12 residues. The germline V gene has CDR1 MDHEN and CDR2 SYDVKM. V was cut by 5 bases and J by 5 bases, with 10 bases left in between. The complete variable domain, with remaining parts taken from reference TRBV28 and TRBJ2-7, reads DVKVTQSSRYLVKRTGEKVFLECVQDMDHENMFWYRQDPGLGLRLIYFSYDVKMKEKGDIPEGYSVSREKKERFSLILESASTNQTSMYLCASSGIWDEQYFGPGTRLTVT.

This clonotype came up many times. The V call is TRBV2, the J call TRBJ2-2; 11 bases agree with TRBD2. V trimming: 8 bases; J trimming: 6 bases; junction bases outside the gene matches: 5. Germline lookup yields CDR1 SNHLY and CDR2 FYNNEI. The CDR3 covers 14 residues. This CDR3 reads CASGTSGRAGELFF. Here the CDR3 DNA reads TGTGCCAGCGGGACTAGCGGCCGCGCCGGGGAGCTGTTTTTT. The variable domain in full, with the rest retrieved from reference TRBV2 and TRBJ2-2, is EPEVTQTPSHQVTQMGQEVILRCVPISNHLYFYWYRQILGQKVEFLVSFYNNEISEKSEIFDDQFSVERPDGSNFTLKIRSTKLEDSAMYFCASGTSGRAGELFFGEGSRLTVL.

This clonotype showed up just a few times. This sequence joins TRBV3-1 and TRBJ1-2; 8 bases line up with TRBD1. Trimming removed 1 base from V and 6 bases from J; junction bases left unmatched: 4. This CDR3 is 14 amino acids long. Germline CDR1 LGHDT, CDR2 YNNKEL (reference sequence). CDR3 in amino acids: CASSQGTGQDGYTF. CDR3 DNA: TGTGCCAGCAGCCAAGGGACAGGGCAGGATGGCTACACCTTC.

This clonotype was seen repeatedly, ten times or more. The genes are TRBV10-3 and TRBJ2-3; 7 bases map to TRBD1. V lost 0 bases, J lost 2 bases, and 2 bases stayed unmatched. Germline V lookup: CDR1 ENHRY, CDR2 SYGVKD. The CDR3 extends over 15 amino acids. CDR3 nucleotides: TGTGCCATCAGTGAGTCGGGACAGCCCACAGATACGCAGTATTTT. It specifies CAISESGQPTDTQYF.

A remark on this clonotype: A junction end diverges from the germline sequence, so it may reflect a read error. CDR3 nucleotide sequence: TGCGCCAGCAGCGTCGCCGGACCGGGAGCCCCCGAGCAGTCCTTC. Protein sequence: CASSVAGPGAPEQSF. V is TRBV5-1 and J is TRBJ2-7, with a possible D match to TRBD2 (6 bases). Germline assignment: CDR1 SGHRS and CDR2 YFSETQ. The CDR3 is made up of 15 amino acids.

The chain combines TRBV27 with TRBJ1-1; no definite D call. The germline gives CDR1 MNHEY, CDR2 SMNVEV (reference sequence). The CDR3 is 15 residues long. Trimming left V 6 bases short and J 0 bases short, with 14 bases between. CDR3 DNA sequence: TGTGCCAGCAGCTATAAACAGACTTTGAACACTGAAGCTTTCTTT. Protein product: CASSYKQTLNTEAFF.

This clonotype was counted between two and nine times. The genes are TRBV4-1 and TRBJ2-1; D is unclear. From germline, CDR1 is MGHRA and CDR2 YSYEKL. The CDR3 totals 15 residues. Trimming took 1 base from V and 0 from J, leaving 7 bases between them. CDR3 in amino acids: CASSQGGGSYNEQFF. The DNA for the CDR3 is TGCGCCAGCAGCCAAGGAGGCGGCTCCTACAATGAGCAGTTCTTC.